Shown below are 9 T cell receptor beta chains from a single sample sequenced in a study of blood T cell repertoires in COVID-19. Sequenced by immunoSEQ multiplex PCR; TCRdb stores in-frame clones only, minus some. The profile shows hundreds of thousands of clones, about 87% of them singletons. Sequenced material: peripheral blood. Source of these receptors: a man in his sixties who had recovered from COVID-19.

The CDR3 sequence: CASRPIAGSNQPQHF. DNA of the CDR3: TGTGCCAGCAGACCGATTGCGGGGAGCAATCAGCCCCAGCATTTT. J is TRBJ1-5 and V is TRBV6-4; D uncertain. CDR1 is MRHNA and CDR2 is SNTAGT in the germline V gene. V was clipped by 6 bases and J by 1 base, with 13 bases between them. The CDR3 contains 15 residues.

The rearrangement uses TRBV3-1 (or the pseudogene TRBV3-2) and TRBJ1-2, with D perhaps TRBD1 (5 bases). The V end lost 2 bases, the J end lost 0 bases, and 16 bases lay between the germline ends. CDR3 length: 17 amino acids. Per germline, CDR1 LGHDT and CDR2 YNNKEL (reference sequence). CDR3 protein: CASSQQKPQASNYGYTF. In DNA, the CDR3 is TGTGCCAGCAGCCAACAGAAACCACAGGCTTCTAACTATGGCTACACCTTC.

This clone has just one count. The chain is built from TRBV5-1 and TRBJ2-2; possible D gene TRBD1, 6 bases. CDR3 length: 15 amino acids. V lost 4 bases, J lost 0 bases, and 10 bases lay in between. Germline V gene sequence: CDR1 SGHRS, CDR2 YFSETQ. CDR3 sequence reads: CASSPQGTNTGELFF. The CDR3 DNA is TGCGCCAGCAGCCCTCAGGGGACGAACACCGGGGAGCTGTTTTTT.

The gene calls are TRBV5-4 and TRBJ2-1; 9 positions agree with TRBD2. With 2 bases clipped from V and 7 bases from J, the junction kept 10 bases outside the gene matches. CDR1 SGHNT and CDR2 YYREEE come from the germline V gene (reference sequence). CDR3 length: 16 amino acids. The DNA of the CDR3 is TGTGCCAGCAGCTTCCTTAGCGGGAGAACGAGGAATGAGCAGTTCTTC. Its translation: CASSFLSGRTRNEQFF.

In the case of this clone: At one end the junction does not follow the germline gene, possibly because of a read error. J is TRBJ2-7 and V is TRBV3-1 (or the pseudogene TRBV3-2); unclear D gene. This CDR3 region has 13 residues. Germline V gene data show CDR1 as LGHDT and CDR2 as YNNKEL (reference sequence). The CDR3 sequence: CASSQDFGKTQDF. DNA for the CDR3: TGTGCCAGCAGCCAAGATTTCGGAAAAACGCAGGACTTC.

DNA of the CDR3: TGTGCCAGCAACCCGGGACAGGGGGCGTTGGAGACCCAGTACTTC. Protein: CASNPGQGALETQYF. The rearrangement uses TRBV6-5 and TRBJ2-5; 12 nucleotides line up with TRBD1. Trimming took 7 bases from V and 5 from J; bases not matched to a gene: 8. The CDR3 length is 15 residues. The germline CDR1 and CDR2 sequences are MNHEY and SVGAGI.

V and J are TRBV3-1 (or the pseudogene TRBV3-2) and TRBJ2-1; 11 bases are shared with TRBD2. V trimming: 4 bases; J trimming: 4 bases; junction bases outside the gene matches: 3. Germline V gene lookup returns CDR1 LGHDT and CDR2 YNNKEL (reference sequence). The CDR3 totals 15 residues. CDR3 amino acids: CASSLTSGDYNEQFF. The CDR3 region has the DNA TGTGCCAGCAGCCTGACTAGCGGGGATTACAATGAGCAGTTCTTC.

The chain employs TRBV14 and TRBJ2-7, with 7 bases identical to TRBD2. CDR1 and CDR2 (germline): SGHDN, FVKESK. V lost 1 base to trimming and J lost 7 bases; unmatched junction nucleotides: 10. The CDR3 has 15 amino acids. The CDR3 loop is CASSQVSGGTAEQYF. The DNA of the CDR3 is TGTGCCAGCAGCCAAGTATCGGGAGGCACAGCGGAGCAGTACTTC.

The CDR3 nucleotides are TGTGCCAGCAGTTTATCGCGCAGGGATAAAGGCACCGGGGAGCTGTTTTTT. It translates to CASSLSRRDKGTGELFF. The chain combines TRBV27 with TRBJ2-2, with a tentative D call TRBD1 (5 bases). Per germline, CDR1 MNHEY and CDR2 SMNVEV (reference sequence). CDR3 size: 17 residues. V lost 0 bases and J 4 bases, leaving 15 bases between the germline ends.